This record covers a single TCR beta chain. Sample-barcoded 5' priming and a J-beta primer mix drove a second PCR of 7 to 11 cycles. In TCRdb, the 5' RACE reads were re-called with MiXCR into one record per CDR3 protein. The profile shows 800,000 or so distinct CDR3 sequences, about 59% of them singletons. This sample was included in a study of blood T cells in healthy people across ages. The receptor was derived from a man aged 30-40 years in good health. Sequencing was carried out using blood.

The CDR3 spells CASSLDSRVNEQFF. The CDR3 DNA reads TGCGCCAGCAGCTTGGATTCGCGGGTCAATGAGCAGTTCTTC. The chain uses TRBV5-1 and TRBJ2-1; maybe TRBD2 (5 bases). The CDR3 contains 14 residues. The germline CDR1 and CDR2 sequences are SGHRS and YFSETQ. V shed 0 bases and J shed 6 bases, with 10 bases lying between them.